This TCR beta chain emerged from a study of cytotoxic CD8 clonotypes in ibrutinib-treated CLL. Clones were read by immunoSEQ multiplex PCR, and TCRdb kept only the in-frame ones, dropping some. The sample consists of more than 12,000 clones, under 70% of them appearing once. Per germline, CDR1 SGHNT and CDR2 YENEEA. The CDR3 is 13 amino acids. Between the trimmed V and J ends, which lost 1 base and 11 bases, there was a span of 12 bases. This sequence originates from a human donor with chronic lymphocytic leukemia. This specimen was PBMCs, taken before ibrutinib treatment. The rearrangement links TRBV11-3 to TRBJ2-1; D possibly corresponds to TRBD2 (5 bases). CDR3 sequence: CASSLGPSTQQFF. The CDR3 nucleotides read TGTGCCAGCAGCTTAGGGCCTAGCACCCAGCAGTTCTTC.